These 19 T cell receptor beta chains came from one sample sequenced in a study of T cell repertoires in cytomegalovirus infection (dated by TCRdb to between 2018 and 2021). Antigens for these TCRs are unknown. The treatment or condition label for this specimen denotes: in vitro stimulation with specific CMV peptide epitopes to enrich CMV-specific T cells. TCRdb records Illumina HiSeq 1500 as the sequencer. The public reads were reanalyzed by TCRdb: fastp trimming at Q25, MiXCR alignment, in-frame beta chains only. CDR3 protein duplicates are merged, each entry listing the most common genes and DNA. The sample table holds about 830,000 distinct CDR3 sequences, of which approximately 32% were seen once. The ten largest clones take up around 12% of the sample. The sequenced sample was cultured CD8+ T cells from PBMCs, obtained from culture after CMV antigen stimulation. The source is a human donor in good health (CMV status not recorded). Some clones in this sample may be carry-over from other donors' samples.

This clonotype has only a few counts. V and J are TRBV7-9 and TRBJ2-5; 7 bases fit TRBD1. Germline-derived CDR1 and CDR2 are SEHNR and FQNEAQ (reference sequence). CDR3 length: 13 residues. The V gene end was trimmed by 5 bases and the J gene end by 5 bases; junction bases not matched to a gene: 5. DNA for the CDR3: TGTGCCAGCAGCCCTACAGGGGATGAGACCCAGTACTTC. Translating it yields CASSPTGDETQYF. Supplemented by reference TRBV7-9 and TRBJ2-5, the full variable domain reads DTGVSQNPRHKITKRGQNVTFRCDPISEHNRLYWYRQTLGQGPEFLTYFQNEAQLEKSRLLSDRFSAERPKGSFSTLEIQRTEQGDSAMYLCASSPTGDETQYFGPGTRLLVL.

The rearrangement links TRBV25-1 to TRBJ2-5; possible D gene TRBD2, 7 bases. With 4 bases removed from V and 2 bases from J, the gap between germline ends came to 14 bases. The CDR3 extends over 15 amino acids. CDR1 and CDR2 (germline): MGHDK, SYGVNS. CDR3 residues: CASSAKGRGQETQYF. Here the CDR3 DNA reads TGTGCCAGCAGTGCTAAGGGGAGGGGGCAAGAGACCCAGTACTTC.

Here the CDR3 reads CASTRRDSGYGYTF. The CDR3 DNA reads TGTGCCAGCACCCGCCGGGACTCAGGCTATGGCTACACCTTC. The chain carries TRBV7-3 and TRBJ1-2; D possibly corresponds to TRBD1 (5 bases). Germline CDR1 reads SGHTA; CDR2 reads FQGTGA. This CDR3 has 14 amino acids. V lost 7 bases and J 4 bases, leaving 16 bases between the germline ends.

The chain links TRBV4-3 to TRBJ1-2; possible D gene TRBD1, 5 bases. The CDR3 consists of 13 residues. V lost 1 base and J lost 6, with 9 bases in between. Germline V gene sequence: CDR1 LGHNA, CDR2 YSLEER. Written as DNA, the CDR3 is TGCGCCAGCAGCCAAGGCCAGGGAGATGGCTACACCTTC. Amino acid sequence: CASSQGQGDGYTF.

The rearrangement uses TRBV11-2 and TRBJ1-1, with unresolved D. V dropped 5 bases and J dropped 6 bases, with 10 bases sitting between them. The CDR3 has 12 amino acids. Germline values: CDR1 SGHAT, CDR2 FQNNGV. DNA for the CDR3: TGTGCCAGCAGCCCCCGAGGTCCTGAAGCTTTCTTT. This gives the protein CASSPRGPEAFF.

This sequence joins TRBV11-2 and TRBJ2-1; TRBD2 matches at 11 bases. CDR1 is SGHAT and CDR2 is FQNNGV in the germline V gene. CDR3 size: 16 residues. The V segment lost 3 bases and the J segment 8 bases; nucleotides outside the gene matches: 9. The CDR3 DNA follows: TGTGCCAGCAGCTTTCACCGACTAGCGGGGATAGATGAGCAGTTCTTC. Its protein is CASSFHRLAGIDEQFF. Full variable domain (outside the CDR3, taken from reference TRBV11-2 and TRBJ2-1): EAGVAQSPRYKIIEKRQSVAFWCNPISGHATLYWYQQILGQGPKLLIQFQNNGVVDDSQLPKDRFSAERLKGVDSTLKIQPAKLEDSAVYLCASSFHRLAGIDEQFFGPGTRLTVL.

V and J are TRBV13 and TRBJ2-7, with a tentative D call TRBD1 (5 bases). The CDR3 length is 14 residues. CDR1 and CDR2 from the germline V gene are PRHDT and FYEKMQ (reference sequence). V dropped 0 bases and J dropped 3 bases, with 9 bases sitting between them. CDR3 in amino acids: CASSLGGDDYEQYV. CDR3 sequence (DNA): TGTGCCAGCAGCTTAGGAGGGGATGACTACGAGCAGTACGTC.

This sequence joins TRBV28 and TRBJ1-1; a weak D match, TRBD1 (5 bases). Between the trimmed V and J ends, which lost 2 bases and 0 bases, there was a span of 10 bases. The CDR3 contains 15 residues. Germline V lookup: CDR1 MDHEN, CDR2 SYDVKM. The CDR3 protein is CASSLIDSMNTEAFF. CDR3 nucleotides: TGTGCCAGCAGTTTAATTGACAGCATGAACACTGAAGCTTTCTTT.

The genes are TRBV27 and TRBJ2-1; D remains ambiguous. This CDR3 spans 15 amino acids. Per germline, CDR1 MNHEY and CDR2 SMNVEV (reference sequence). V was trimmed by 1 base and J by 0 bases, leaving 7 bases between them. DNA of the CDR3: TGTGCCAGCAGTTTATATCAGAGCTCCTACAATGAGCAGTTCTTC. This encodes CASSLYQSSYNEQFF.

This clonotype was picked up many times. The rearrangement joins TRBV6-1 to TRBJ2-5; D gene uncertain. The CDR3 runs 14 residues. V lost 6 bases and J lost 1, with 12 bases in between. The germline V gene encodes CDR1 MNHNS and CDR2 SASEGT. DNA of the CDR3: TGTGCCAGCAGGGGGAAAGAGTCCCAAGAGACCCAGTACTTC. It yields the protein CASRGKESQETQYF.

J is TRBJ1-2 and V is TRBV19; no clear D gene. The CDR3 spans 14 residues. V shed 2 bases and J shed 0 bases, with 7 bases lying between them. CDR1 is LNHDA, CDR2 SQIVND, per germline (reference sequence). This chain's CDR3 is CASSILVTNYGYTF. CDR3 nucleotide sequence: TGTGCCAGTAGTATATTGGTTACTAACTATGGCTACACCTTC.

This clonotype has just a few counts. The chain carries TRBV7-8 and TRBJ1-6; 7 positions match TRBD1. CDR1 is SGHVS, CDR2 FQNEAQ, per germline. V gave up 5 bases and J gave up 0 bases; unmatched junction bases: 7. CDR3 length: 17 amino acids. CDR3 in amino acids: CASSHGTASSYNSPLHF. The DNA of the CDR3 is TGTGCCAGCAGCCACGGGACAGCGAGCTCCTATAATTCACCCCTCCACTTT.

This clonotype was observed many times. This rearrangement joins TRBV6-1 to TRBJ2-6, with 8 positions matching TRBD1. J lost 1 base, V lost 10 bases, and 6 bases had no gene match. Germline CDR1 is MNHNS and CDR2 is SASEGT. The CDR3 runs to 15 residues. The CDR3 protein is CATRTGSSGANVLTF. In DNA, the CDR3 is TGTGCCACCCGGACAGGGAGTTCTGGGGCCAACGTCCTGACTTTC.

This clonotype appeared a few times. The rearrangement links TRBV7-9 to TRBJ1-1; D unclear. V lost 5 bases and J lost 10, with 17 bases in between. The CDR3 totals 13 residues. Looked up from germline, CDR1 is SEHNR and CDR2 is FQNEAQ (reference sequence). In nucleotides, the CDR3 is TGTGCCAGCAGCCCCCCCGGCAGGCCTCGAGCTTTCTTT. Translated, it gives CASSPPGRPRAFF.

This clonotype has a count of ten or more. The genes are TRBV7-2 and TRBJ2-7; D remains ambiguous. The CDR3 extends over 12 amino acids. V lost 3 bases and J 5 bases, leaving 8 bases between the germline ends. Germline CDR1 and CDR2: SGHTA and FQGNSA. The CDR3 sequence: CASSFWIDEQYF. The CDR3 DNA sequence: TGTGCCAGCAGCTTCTGGATTGACGAGCAGTACTTC.

This clonotype was observed a handful of times. The chain combines TRBV7-9 with TRBJ2-3; no clear D gene. Trimming took off 6 bases at V and 2 bases at J, with 15 bases between the two ends. Germline CDR1 reads SEHNR; CDR2 reads FQNEAQ (reference sequence). This CDR3 is built from 15 residues. Here the CDR3 DNA reads TGTGCCAGCAGTTACTCCTTATCGGTCACAGATACGCAGTATTTT. It translates to CASSYSLSVTDTQYF.

The V call is TRBV9, the J call TRBJ2-1; 8 bases are shared with TRBD2. Germline CDR1 SGDLS, CDR2 YYNGEE. The CDR3 contains 16 residues. Losses at the gene ends were 4 bases for V and 12 bases for J; bases not matched to a gene: 18. The CDR3 spells CASSPLSGLGHWGQFF. The CDR3 DNA sequence: TGTGCCAGCAGCCCGCTCTCGGGACTAGGCCATTGGGGGCAGTTCTTC.

Ten or more counts support this clonotype. The chain carries TRBV6-5 and TRBJ2-1, with 9 bases fitting TRBD2. The CDR3 contains 16 residues. Germline-derived CDR1 and CDR2 are MNHEY and SVGAGI. With 2 bases clipped from V and 5 bases from J, the junction kept 7 bases outside the gene matches. The CDR3 nucleotides read TGTGCCAGCAGTTACGATCTGGCGGGGGGGGACAATGAGCAGTTCTTC. Its translation is CASSYDLAGGDNEQFF.

This chain links TRBV20-1 with TRBJ2-4; TRBD2 matches 12 bases. The CDR3 is 20 residues long. V lost 0 bases and J lost 0; bases outside the gene matches: 12. The germline V gene encodes CDR1 DFQATT and CDR2 SNEGSKA (reference sequence). CDR3 region: CSARDPRLAGAHLAKNIQYF. For the CDR3, the DNA is TGCAGTGCTAGAGATCCCAGACTAGCGGGGGCCCACCTAGCCAAAAACATTCAGTACTTC.